These 17 T cell receptor beta chains came from one sample sequenced in a study of Ad26.COV2.S vaccination and SARS-CoV-2 variants. Sequenced by immunoSEQ multiplex PCR; TCRdb stores in-frame clones only, minus some. The sample consists of some 350,000 clones, 85% of them appearing once. The treatment is: about 20 received Ad26.COV2.S at low or high dose, single or two shots; several received placebo; per-sample allocation not given. Sampling occurred on day 63 after the first vaccine or placebo injection. This specimen was peripheral blood, taken in a trial of Ad26.COV2.S vaccine versus placebo. These receptor sequences come from a person between 18 and 59 years old who received the Ad26.COV2.S COVID-19 vaccine or a placebo.

V and J are TRBV7-7 and TRBJ2-1; 10 bases fit TRBD2. This CDR3 is 15 amino acids long. Germline CDR1 SSHAT, CDR2 FNYEAQ (reference sequence). V lost 5 bases to trimming and J lost 0 bases; unmatched junction nucleotides: 1. CDR3 residues: CASSRTSGSYNEQFF. CDR3 in DNA: TGTGCCAGCAGCCGGACTAGCGGCTCCTACAATGAGCAGTTCTTC.

The chain has TRBV10-3 and TRBJ2-7; maybe TRBD1 (5 bases). The V and J ends lost 5 bases and 3 bases respectively, with 17 bases between them. The CDR3 length is 15 residues. The germline gives CDR1 ENHRY, CDR2 SYGVKD. CDR3 coding DNA: TGTGCCATCAGTTTAGGTAAAGGGGTTAGCTACGAGCAGTACTTC. Protein sequence: CAISLGKGVSYEQYF.

The chain has TRBV6-2 or TRBV6-3 and TRBJ1-6, with a tentative D call TRBD1 (6 bases). This CDR3 is built from 17 residues. From germline, CDR1 is MNHEY and CDR2 SVGEGT. Trimming took 0 bases from V and 8 from J, leaving 17 bases between them. The CDR3 DNA reads TGTGCCAGCAGTTACTCGAACCTGGGGGCAGGGGATTCACCCCTCCACTTT. Translated, it gives CASSYSNLGAGDSPLHF.

The rearrangement uses TRBV28 and TRBJ1-1; D gene uncertain. CDR3 length: 12 residues. The germline V gene encodes CDR1 MDHEN and CDR2 SYDVKM. V gave up 5 bases and J gave up 11 bases, with 15 bases separating them. CDR3 region: CASSVEVEWAFF. The CDR3 bases are TGTGCCAGCAGTGTGGAGGTTGAATGGGCTTTCTTT. The full variable domain, its missing parts supplied by reference TRBV28 and TRBJ1-1, is DVKVTQSSRYLVKRTGEKVFLECVQDMDHENMFWYRQDPGLGLRLIYFSYDVKMKEKGDIPEGYSVSREKKERFSLILESASTNQTSMYLCASSVEVEWAFFGQGTRLTVV.

This clone was found many times. The V and J genes are TRBV5-1 and TRBJ1-2, with 8 positions matching TRBD1. The germline V gene has CDR1 SGHRS and CDR2 YFSETQ. V was clipped by 0 bases and J by 3 bases; unmatched bases: 7. The CDR3 contains 16 residues. The CDR3 region has the DNA TGCGCCAGCAGCTTGGCCATGGCAGGGGGCGACTATGGCTACACCTTC. It yields the protein CASSLAMAGGDYGYTF.

The chain links TRBV28 to TRBJ2-3, with 11 positions matching TRBD2. CDR1 and CDR2 (germline): MDHEN, SYDVKM. The V segment lost 3 bases and the J segment 2 bases; nucleotides outside the gene matches: 10. The CDR3 is 18 amino acids. As DNA, the CDR3 is TGTGCCAGCAGTTTCTACCCTCAGACTAGCGGGAACACAGATACGCAGTATTTT. As protein: CASSFYPQTSGNTDTQYF. Full variable domain (outside the CDR3, taken from reference TRBV28 and TRBJ2-3): DVKVTQSSRYLVKRTGEKVFLECVQDMDHENMFWYRQDPGLGLRLIYFSYDVKMKEKGDIPEGYSVSREKKERFSLILESASTNQTSMYLCASSFYPQTSGNTDTQYFGPGTRLTVL.

The J gene is TRBJ2-5, the V gene TRBV5-1; D uncertain. CDR3 length: 13 residues. Germline V gene lookup returns CDR1 SGHRS and CDR2 YFSETQ. Trimming took off 1 base at V and 2 bases at J, with 6 bases between the two ends. In nucleotides, the CDR3 is TGCGCCAGCAGCTTGAACACACAAGAGACCCAGTACTTC. Its translation is CASSLNTQETQYF.

The genes are TRBV7-9 and TRBJ2-7; D not certain. The germline V gene encodes CDR1 SEHNR and CDR2 FQNEAQ (reference sequence). V was cut by 2 bases and J by 0 bases, with 8 bases left in between. The CDR3 has 14 amino acids. The DNA for the CDR3 is TGTGCCAGCAGCTTATTAGGCGACTCCTACGAGCAGTACTTC. Translating it yields CASSLLGDSYEQYF.

This clone was seen just once. The chain joins TRBV19 to TRBJ2-1; weak D call: TRBD1 (6 bases). The CDR3 is 14 residues long. Germline V gene sequence: CDR1 LNHDA, CDR2 SQIVND (reference sequence). V was clipped by 10 bases and J by 7 bases, with 20 bases between them. The CDR3 loop is CATMTGPSGNEQFF. The CDR3 region has the DNA TGTGCCACCATGACAGGACCTTCTGGGAATGAGCAGTTCTTC. Looking up the rest from reference TRBV19 and TRBJ2-1 gives the full variable domain: DGGITQSPKYLFRKEGQNVTLSCEQNLNHDAMYWYRQDPGQGLRLIYYSQIVNDFQKGDIAEGYSVSREKKESFPLTVTSAQKNPTAFYLCATMTGPSGNEQFFGPGTRLTVL.

The chain joins TRBV10-3 to TRBJ1-2; the D gene is possibly TRBD1 (5 bases). This CDR3 contains 15 residues. Germline V lookup: CDR1 ENHRY, CDR2 SYGVKD. V lost 11 bases to trimming and J lost 2 bases, with 21 bases between them. As DNA, the CDR3 is TGTGCCGCGCTGTCTGGGGGAACAGTAAACTATGGCTACACCTTC. It encodes CAALSGGTVNYGYTF.

This chain connects TRBV30 to TRBJ2-7; D remains ambiguous. This CDR3 is built from 15 residues. The germline V gene encodes CDR1 GTSNPN and CDR2 SVGIG (reference sequence). Trimming removed 3 bases from V and 2 bases from J, with 17 bases in between. The CDR3 region is CAWRVGPHGTYEQYF. In nucleotides, the CDR3 is TGTGCCTGGAGGGTAGGGCCTCACGGCACCTACGAGCAGTACTTC.

The chain links TRBV11-2 to TRBJ2-1; 9 bases are shared with TRBD2. Germline V lookup: CDR1 SGHAT, CDR2 FQNNGV. The CDR3 is 17 amino acids. Trimming took 1 base from V and 2 from J; bases not matched to a gene: 6. The CDR3 region is CASSLAFSGSPYNEQFF. As DNA, the CDR3 is TGTGCCAGCAGCTTAGCCTTTAGCGGGAGTCCCTACAATGAGCAGTTCTTC.

The rearrangement joins TRBV5-4 to TRBJ2-5; 7 nucleotides line up with TRBD1. The V and J ends lost 0 bases and 5 bases, in that order; junction bases with no gene match: 7. Germline CDR1 is SGHNT and CDR2 is YYREEE (reference sequence). The CDR3 is 15 amino acids. The DNA for the CDR3 is TGTGCCAGCAGCTTGGGACAGGGATCGGATGAGACCCAGTACTTC. It codes for CASSLGQGSDETQYF.

The chain carries TRBV6-2 or TRBV6-3 and TRBJ1-5; no clear D gene. Deletions cut 2 bases from V and 7 bases from J, with 9 bases between. The germline V gene has CDR1 MNHEY and CDR2 SVGEGT. This CDR3 has 13 amino acids. The CDR3 nucleotides read TGTGCCAGCAGTTACGACGGGTTGCAGCCCCAGCATTTT. This sequence encodes CASSYDGLQPQHF.

This chain links TRBV10-3 with TRBJ1-2; perhaps TRBD1 as D (6 bases). The V gene lost 1 base and the J gene lost 6 bases, with 9 bases spanning the gap. The CDR3 is 13 residues long. The germline gives CDR1 ENHRY, CDR2 SYGVKD. The CDR3 DNA sequence: TGTGCCATCAGTGAGTTACAGGGAAATGGCTACACCTTC. It specifies CAISELQGNGYTF.

This chain links TRBV6-5 with TRBJ2-2; tentatively, D is TRBD1 or TRBD2 (6 bases each). The CDR3 consists of 16 residues. Germline-derived CDR1 and CDR2 are MNHEY and SVGAGI. The V end lost 3 bases, the J end lost 6 bases, and 17 bases lay between the germline ends. The CDR3 sequence: CASSYRGDSFPGELFF. The CDR3 DNA sequence: TGTGCCAGCAGTTATAGGGGGGATAGTTTCCCCGGGGAGCTGTTTTTT.

This sequence joins TRBV11-3 and TRBJ1-1, with 9 bases identical to TRBD1. This CDR3 has 15 residues. Unmatched junction bases numbered 5, after V lost 5 bases and J lost 1 base. Germline V gene lookup returns CDR1 SGHNT and CDR2 YENEEA. The CDR3 loop reads CASSPGQGQNTEAFF. The CDR3 DNA follows: TGTGCCAGCAGCCCAGGACAGGGGCAGAACACTGAAGCTTTCTTT. Full variable domain (missing parts from reference TRBV11-3 and TRBJ1-1): EAGVVQSPRYKIIEKKQPVAFWCNPISGHNTLYWYLQNLGQGPELLIRYENEEAVDDSQLPKDRFSAERLKGVDSTLKIQPAELGDSAVYLCASSPGQGQNTEAFFGQGTRLTVV.